These T cell receptor beta chains were read from a single sample in a study of regulatory T cells in long-lasting Graves disease. TCRdb reanalysed the multiplex PCR reads using MiXCR and keeps one entry per CDR3 protein. The profile shows 600,000 to 800,000 distinct CDR3 sequences, approximately 31% of them singletons. The sequencing here drew on peripheral blood mononuclear cells (PBMCs), taken when the disease was refractory, from a patient treated with antithyroid drugs. The receptor set was obtained from a female donor with Graves disease. The CDR3 runs from the conserved cysteine through the conserved F or W. The D gene is left open where the match is weak. Only some rows state a clone size, as once, few, many or a class for expanded clones.

CDR3	DNA	D	V	length	size	J
CASSLSPLDSLNTEAFF	TGTGCCAGCAGTTTATCCCCATTGGACAGCCTGAACACTGAAGCTTTCTTT	.	TRBV27	17	many	TRBJ1-1
CASSLWVADRASTEAFF	TGTGCCAGCAGCTTATGGGTGGCGGACAGGGCGAGCACTGAAGCTTTCTTT	TRBD1	TRBV7-8	17	many	TRBJ1-1
CASSQGRSSGNTIYF	TGCGCCAGCAGCCAGGGCCGGAGCTCTGGAAACACCATATATTTT	.	TRBV5-1	15	few	TRBJ1-3
CASNYRDRAYEQYF	TGTGCCAGCAACTACCGGGACAGGGCCTACGAGCAGTACTTC	TRBD1	TRBV6-1	14	few	TRBJ2-7
CASSTGGSVTEAFF	TGTGCCAGCAGTACAGGGGGGAGTGTCACTGAAGCTTTCTTT	TRBD1	TRBV27	14	.	TRBJ1-1
CASSRRRAGLYEQYF	TGTGCCAGCAGCCGGAGAAGGGCCGGACTCTACGAGCAGTACTTC	.	TRBV11-1	15	many	TRBJ2-7
CAWSVLGAGELFF	TGTGCCTGGAGTGTCTTAGGGGCCGGGGAGCTGTTTTTT	.	TRBV30	13	.	TRBJ2-2
CSAAGRGFYGYTF	TGCAGTGCCGCGGGACGGGGGTTCTATGGCTACACCTTC	.	TRBV20-1	13	.	TRBJ1-2
CAISEGGNQPQHF	TGTGCCATCAGTGAGGGGGGCAATCAGCCCCAGCATTTT	.	TRBV10-3	13	few	TRBJ1-5
CASSFETSGVAQETQYF	TGTGCCAGCAGTTTCGAAACTAGCGGGGTCGCCCAAGAGACCCAGTACTTC	TRBD2	TRBV27	17	many	TRBJ2-5
CASSLRQGYHPQHF	TGTGCCAGCAGTTTAAGGCAGGGCTATCATCCCCAGCATTTT	.	TRBV28	14	few	TRBJ1-5
CAQLGHATYEQYF	TGTGCCCAACTCGGACACGCCACCTACGAGCAGTACTTC	.	TRBV24-1	13	.	TRBJ2-7
CASIVAGLPGELFF	TGTGCCAGCATTGTTGCGGGACTCCCCGGGGAGCTGTTTTTT	.	TRBV11-2	14	many	TRBJ2-2
CASSEGQGNTGELFF	TGTGCCAGTAGTGAGGGACAGGGGAACACCGGGGAGCTGTTTTTT	TRBD1	TRBV19	15	once	TRBJ2-2
CSALPRQGATNIQYF	TGCAGCGCATTGCCCCGACAGGGGGCGACTAACATTCAGTACTTC	TRBD1	TRBV29-1	15	few	TRBJ2-4
CASSYPPFQTNTEAFF	TGTGCCAGCAGTTACCCCCCATTCCAGACGAACACTGAAGCTTTCTTT	.	TRBV6-2/TRBV6-3	16	.	TRBJ1-1
CASSLDPGLAGGRNEQYF	TGTGCCAGCAGCTTGGACCCGGGACTAGCGGGAGGAAGGAACGAGCAGTACTTC	TRBD2	TRBV5-5	18	once	TRBJ2-7
CAWSVRRGETQYF	TGTGCCTGGAGTGTACGTCGTGGGGAGACCCAGTACTTC	.	TRBV30	13	many	TRBJ2-5
CASRAGVAGFYEQYF	TGTGCCAGCAGGGCAGGGGTCGCGGGATTCTACGAGCAGTACTTC	.	TRBV2	15	.	TRBJ2-7
CASSVRKGYEQYF	TGTGCCAGCAGCGTGAGAAAGGGCTACGAGCAGTACTTC	.	TRBV3-1	13	.	TRBJ2-7
CASSLDPLRTDEQYF	TGTGCCAGCAGCTTAGACCCCCTCCGGACGGACGAGCAGTACTTC	.	TRBV11-3	15	many	TRBJ2-7
CASSLVAGAGELFF	TGTGCCAGCAGCTTAGTAGCGGGAGCCGGGGAGCTGTTTTTT	TRBD2	TRBV11-2	14	few	TRBJ2-2
CASSQDWGTGVIGYTF	TGTGCCAGCAGCCAAGATTGGGGGACAGGGGTTATCGGCTACACCTTC	TRBD1	TRBV3-1	16	.	TRBJ1-2
CASSPGTSRGYTF	TGTGCCAGCAGTCCAGGGACATCGCGGGGCTACACCTTC	.	TRBV12-3/TRBV12-4	13	many	TRBJ1-2